One and the same sample provided the 30 T cell receptor beta chains below, sequenced in a study of T-cell memory formation after mild COVID-19 (dated by TCRdb to about 2021). The library came from 5' RACE. The instrument given in TCRdb is Illumina NovaSeq 6000. TCRdb trimmed the raw reads at Q25, called clones with MiXCR and kept productive beta chains. Each CDR3 protein gets just one entry, which takes the most common genes and DNA from the rows behind it. The sample data list 550,000 to 600,000 distinct CDR3 sequences, and approximately 15% of these were observed just once. Jointly, the top ten make up about 8.6% of the sample. The specimen sequenced was PBMCs or a T cell subset sorted from them (not recorded which). These receptors were obtained from an adult woman who had mild COVID-19 (a few samples of this study predate the infection). The sample titles of this study are shuffled in the database, so cell type and time point are left out; the donor was told from shared clones.

The chain combines TRBV4-1 with TRBJ1-1; 7 bases line up with TRBD1. The germline gives CDR1 MGHRA, CDR2 YSYEKL. The length of the CDR3 is 17 residues. The ends lost 0 bases at V and 0 bases at J; junction bases unmatched: 7. The CDR3 region is CASSQDNTGTVNTEAFF. In DNA, the CDR3 is TGCGCCAGCAGCCAAGATAATACGGGGACAGTGAACACTGAAGCTTTCTTT.

CDR3 amino acids: CSARDRETDTQYF. The CDR3, as DNA: TGCAGTGCTAGAGATCGTGAAACAGATACGCAGTATTTT. The gene calls are TRBV20-1 and TRBJ2-3; D unclear. This CDR3 is 13 amino acids long. Germline V gene lookup returns CDR1 DFQATT and CDR2 SNEGSKA (reference sequence). With 0 bases removed from V and 3 bases from J, the gap between germline ends came to 7 bases.

The chain is built from TRBV9 and TRBJ2-1; D not resolved. This CDR3 spans 13 amino acids. The V end was cut by 4 bases, the J end by 10 bases, with 15 bases between. Germline V CDR1 and CDR2: SGDLS, YYNGEE. In DNA form, the CDR3 reads TGTGCCAGCAGCTTTAAGATCCTCGGCGAGCAGTTCTTC. Protein product: CASSFKILGEQFF. The full variable domain, completed using reference TRBV9 and TRBJ2-1, is DSGVTQTPKHLITATGQRVTLRCSPRSGDLSVYWYQQSLDQGLQFLIQYYNGEERAKGNILERFSAQQFPDLHSELNLSSLELGDSALYFCASSFKILGEQFFGPGTRLTVL.

This clonotype was observed at least ten times. This CDR3 is CASSSWTGGTEAFF. The DNA for the CDR3 is TGTGCCAGCAGCTCTTGGACAGGGGGCACTGAAGCTTTCTTT. The chain employs TRBV7-9 and TRBJ1-1; 10 bases match TRBD1. The CDR3 has 14 residues. Per the germline V gene, CDR1 is SEHNR and CDR2 is FQNEAQ (reference sequence). V lost 4 bases and J lost 4; bases outside the gene matches: 3.

CDR3 DNA sequence: TGTGCCAGCAGGGGGAGAGGATACACTGAAGCTTTCTTT. The encoded protein is CASRGRGYTEAFF. The J gene is TRBJ1-1, the V gene TRBV2; no definite D call. The germline V and J ends were trimmed by 6 bases and 3 bases, with 11 bases remaining between them. Germline V gives CDR1 SNHLY, CDR2 FYNNEI. This CDR3 spans 13 amino acids.

The chain combines TRBV18 with TRBJ2-1; 7 bases match TRBD2. The CDR3 runs 15 residues. Germline loops: CDR1 KGHSH, CDR2 LQKENI. After removal of 4 bases from V and 1 base from J, the junction contained 4 bases not matched to a gene. CDR3 amino acids: CASSLGEGSYNEQFF. The CDR3 region has the DNA TGTGCCAGCTCACTCGGGGAGGGATCCTACAATGAGCAGTTCTTC.

J is TRBJ2-6 and V is TRBV7-8; D may be TRBD1 (5 bases). Germline CDR1 reads SGHVS; CDR2 reads FQNEAQ. The V and J ends lost 5 bases and 0 bases respectively, with 17 bases between them. The CDR3 totals 18 residues. The CDR3 DNA reads TGTGCCAGCAGCGTGGACACCTTGATTTCCTCTGGGGCCAACGTCCTGACTTTC. As protein: CASSVDTLISSGANVLTF.

A few counts support this clonotype. The chain uses TRBV24-1 and TRBJ1-1; tentatively, D is TRBD1 (6 bases). CDR3 size: 14 residues. Germline assignment: CDR1 KGHDR and CDR2 SFDVKD. Trimming cost V 9 bases and J 1 base, with 14 bases left between them. The DNA for the CDR3 is TGTGCCACCCAGACGGGACACCCGAACACTGAAGCTTTCTTT. It codes for CATQTGHPNTEAFF.

In this sample, this clonotype turned up a few times. The chain recombines TRBV5-6 with TRBJ2-2; D gene unclear. CDR1 is SGHDT and CDR2 is YYEEEE in the germline V gene. V was cut by 1 base and J by 3 bases, with 10 bases left in between. The CDR3 loop spans 15 amino acids. The CDR3 nucleotides read TGTGCCAGCAGCTTGTTGGACCCTTACACCGGGGAGCTGTTTTTT. Amino acids: CASSLLDPYTGELFF.

This clonotype was seen a few times. V is TRBV12-3 or TRBV12-4 and J is TRBJ2-5; the match to TRBD1 covers 7 bases. The CDR3 is made up of 16 amino acids. V dropped 4 bases and J dropped 5; count of bases not matched to a gene: 13. The CDR3 here is CASSSSTGAGRETQYF. The CDR3 DNA sequence: TGTGCCAGCAGTTCTTCAACAGGGGCCGGTAGGGAGACCCAGTACTTC.

Only a few counts were recorded for this clonotype. The V and J genes are TRBV20-1 and TRBJ1-1; the D is unclear. The V gene's germline CDR1 is DFQATT and CDR2 SNEGSKA (reference sequence). The V and J ends lost 1 base and 5 bases respectively, with 8 bases between them. The CDR3 sequence is 12 residues long. As DNA, the CDR3 is TGCAGTGCTAGAGGTTGGGGTACTGAAGCTTTCTTT. Translating it yields CSARGWGTEAFF.

V usage is TRBV12-3 or TRBV12-4 and J usage is TRBJ1-2; 7 positions match TRBD1. With 6 bases clipped from V and 4 bases from J, the junction kept 11 bases outside the gene matches. The CDR3 is made up of 15 amino acids. CDR3 nucleotide sequence: TGTGCCAGCAGCCTAGACAGGGCATGGAGCTATGGCTACACCTTC. Its translation: CASSLDRAWSYGYTF.

This clonotype turned up a few times. The chain has TRBV24-1 and TRBJ2-2; D gene uncertain. This CDR3 spans 15 amino acids. The germline V gene has CDR1 KGHDR and CDR2 SFDVKD. The ends were cut back, 7 bases at V and 0 bases at J, with 11 bases in the middle. DNA of the CDR3: TGTGCCACCAGCGAGCCAAGCGCGAACACCGGGGAGCTGTTTTTT. It is translated as CATSEPSANTGELFF.

The chain links TRBV5-8 to TRBJ2-1; tentatively, D is TRBD2 (6 bases). The germline V and J ends were trimmed by 0 bases and 2 bases, with 9 bases remaining between them. Germline V lookup: CDR1 SGHTS, CDR2 YDEGEE. This CDR3 is 15 amino acids long. The chain's CDR3 is CASSLGGVPYNEQFF. CDR3 DNA sequence: TGTGCCAGCAGCTTGGGGGGGGTGCCCTACAATGAGCAGTTCTTC. The variable domain in full, with the rest retrieved from reference TRBV5-8 and TRBJ2-1, is EAGVTQSPTHLIKTRGQQATLRCSPISGHTSVYWYQQALGLGLQFLLWYDEGEERNRGNFPPRFSGRQFPNYSSELNVNALELEDSALYLCASSLGGVPYNEQFFGPGTRLTVL.

The gene calls are TRBV4-3 and TRBJ1-1; no firm D call. V was cut by 11 bases and J by 8 bases, with 18 bases left in between. CDR1 and CDR2 from the germline V gene are LGHNA and YSLEER. The CDR3 is 12 amino acids. The CDR3 sequence is CARTWRPGEAFF. As DNA, the CDR3 is TGCGCCCGCACGTGGCGGCCCGGGGAAGCTTTCTTT.

This clonotype was counted only a few times. CDR3 coding DNA: TGTGCCAGCAGCGTCGATTCGGGGGGGCACACCGGGGAGCTGTTTTTT. Encoded protein: CASSVDSGGHTGELFF. The chain recombines TRBV9 with TRBJ2-2; 8 nucleotides match TRBD2. With 2 bases clipped from V and 3 bases from J, the junction kept 6 bases outside the gene matches. The CDR3 is 16 amino acids. Germline values: CDR1 SGDLS, CDR2 YYNGEE.

In its sample, this clonotype was seen many times. This rearrangement joins TRBV7-6 to TRBJ2-2, with 9 bases that match TRBD2. This CDR3 is 16 amino acids long. Germline values: CDR1 SGHVS, CDR2 FNYEAQ. Losses at the gene ends were 1 base for V and 2 bases for J; bases not matched to a gene: 2. CDR3 coding DNA: TGTGCCAGCAGCTTAGAAGCGGGAGGTAACACCGGGGAGCTGTTTTTT. As protein: CASSLEAGGNTGELFF.

A few counts support this clonotype. This sequence joins TRBV7-9 and TRBJ1-2; D gene unclear. Trimming stripped 2 bases from V and 0 bases from J, with 7 bases between. The germline CDR1 and CDR2 sequences are SEHNR and FQNEAQ (reference sequence). The CDR3 length is 14 residues. Written as DNA, the CDR3 is TGTGCCAGCAGCTTAAAGACCTCTAACTATGGCTACACCTTC. Translation: CASSLKTSNYGYTF.

The chain is built from TRBV4-1 and TRBJ2-2, with D possibly being TRBD1 (6 bases). The CDR3 is 15 amino acids. Trimming removed 3 bases at V and 5 bases at J, with 13 bases between. The germline gives CDR1 MGHRA, CDR2 YSYEKL. The CDR3 region has the DNA TGCGCCAGCAGCCAGCGATCAGGGGAGACCGGGGAGCTGTTTTTT. Translation gives CASSQRSGETGELFF.

This rearrangement joins TRBV4-2 to TRBJ2-3; tentatively, D is TRBD2 (6 bases). V lost 1 base and J lost 0, with 8 bases in between. The CDR3 has 15 residues. Per the germline V gene, CDR1 is LGHNA and CDR2 is YNFKEQ. CDR3: CASSQAGASTDTQYF. DNA for the CDR3: TGTGCCAGCAGCCAAGCGGGAGCGAGCACAGATACGCAGTATTTT.

The chain has TRBV4-3 and TRBJ2-7, with 12 bases matching TRBD2. This CDR3 contains 16 residues. V shed 0 bases and J 4 bases; nucleotides not matched to a gene: 4. Germline V gene lookup returns CDR1 LGHNA and CDR2 YSLEER. The CDR3 DNA sequence: TGCGCCAGCAGCCAAGACGCGACTAGCGGGAGTTACGAGCAGTACTTC. It translates to CASSQDATSGSYEQYF.

This clonotype has more than one count but fewer than ten. The V call is TRBV5-6, the J call TRBJ2-3; 9 bases map to TRBD1. V gave up 2 bases and J gave up 2 bases; unmatched junction bases: 12. The CDR3 sequence is 18 residues long. CDR1 SGHDT and CDR2 YYEEEE come from the germline V gene. Written as DNA, the CDR3 is TGTGCCAGCAGCTTTGGGACGGACAGGGGAGGTCACACAGATACGCAGTATTTT. This gives the protein CASSFGTDRGGHTDTQYF.

This clonotype was recorded a few times. The V and J genes are TRBV3-1 and TRBJ2-3; the D call may be TRBD1 or TRBD2 (5 bases each). This CDR3 spans 16 amino acids. The V end lost 4 bases, the J end lost 1 base, and 15 bases lay between the germline ends. Germline V gives CDR1 LGHDT, CDR2 YNNKEL (reference sequence). The CDR3 sequence is CASSPRWGMGTDTQYF. Written as DNA, the CDR3 is TGTGCCAGCAGCCCCCGTTGGGGGATGGGCACAGATACGCAGTATTTT.

Ten or more counts support this clonotype. V is TRBV30 and J is TRBJ1-1, with D unresolved. CDR1 and CDR2 (germline): GTSNPN, SVGIG (reference sequence). V was cut by 0 bases and J by 5 bases, with 16 bases left in between. The CDR3 runs to 15 residues. The chain's CDR3 is CAWSVMNALETEAFF. The CDR3 DNA is TGTGCCTGGAGTGTAATGAACGCTTTGGAGACTGAAGCTTTCTTT.

The CDR3 DNA reads as TGTGCCAGCAGAGGGGGGCCCAATGAGCAGTTCTTC. It codes for CASRGGPNEQFF. This chain links TRBV6-6 with TRBJ2-1; D assignment may be TRBD1 or TRBD2 (6 bases each). The CDR3 consists of 12 residues. From germline, CDR1 is MNHNY and CDR2 SVGAGI (reference sequence). Deletions cut 6 bases from V and 6 bases from J, with 9 bases between.

This clonotype was observed many times. This chain links TRBV5-1 with TRBJ2-1; D call uncertain. This CDR3 is 16 amino acids long. Trimming took off 1 base at V and 2 bases at J, with 13 bases between the two ends. The V gene's germline CDR1 is SGHRS and CDR2 YFSETQ. The DNA of the CDR3 is TGCGCCAGCAGCTTGCGGGTTAGTGGGACCTACAATGAGCAGTTCTTC. It codes for CASSLRVSGTYNEQFF.

This chain links TRBV20-1 with TRBJ2-3; no clear D. This CDR3 contains 12 residues. Germline assignment: CDR1 DFQATT and CDR2 SNEGSKA (reference sequence). With 5 bases removed from V and 2 bases from J, the gap between germline ends came to 8 bases. CDR3 nucleotide sequence: TGCAGTGCTGATCACTACACAGATACGCAGTATTTT. Translated, it gives CSADHYTDTQYF.

The table lists this clonotype with many counts. The DNA for the CDR3 is TGCGCCAGCAGCCAAGACCGTTTCGGACAGGGGACCCAAGAGACCCAGTACTTC. This translates into CASSQDRFGQGTQETQYF. V usage is TRBV4-1 and J usage is TRBJ2-5; 9 bases agree with TRBD1. This CDR3 is 18 amino acids long. Trimming removed 0 bases from V and 1 base from J; junction bases left unmatched: 9. Germline values: CDR1 MGHRA, CDR2 YSYEKL.

This clonotype was seen a few times. The rearrangement links TRBV4-1 to TRBJ1-5; the D gene is possibly TRBD1 (5 bases). The CDR3 runs to 11 residues. The germline gives CDR1 MGHRA, CDR2 YSYEKL. Deletions cut 8 bases from V and 8 bases from J, with 10 bases between. DNA of the CDR3: TGCGCCAGCGGGGGTAGCGAGCCCCAGCATTTT. It specifies CASGGSEPQHF.

This clonotype was counted between two and nine times. The chain employs TRBV12-3 or TRBV12-4 and TRBJ1-5, with D unresolved. V dropped 4 bases and J dropped 6 bases, with 7 bases sitting between them. The length of the CDR3 is 12 residues. The CDR3 DNA reads TGTGCCAGCAGTTCGTCCGGTCAGCCCCAGCATTTT. Its protein product is CASSSSGQPQHF.